Each of the 22 T cell receptor beta chains below was sequenced from the same sample in a study of OX40 agonist ivuxolimab in advanced cancers. Library preparation was by the immunoSEQ multiplex PCR assay. TCRdb provides this immuneACCESS table in a form limited to in-frame rearrangements. Some clones are lacking; in checked studies, under half of them reflect an unresolved V gene, and why the rest are absent is not known. The sample table records tens of thousands of clones; roughly 80% of these occur just once. Around 5% of the sample goes to the ten largest clones. The sequencing here drew on CD4+ or CD8+ T cells sorted from blood, taken in a trial of the OX40 agonist ivuxolimab. Receptors originate from an adult with an advanced solid tumor such as melanoma, head and neck, liver or kidney cancer.

This clone was detected once. The rearrangement uses TRBV11-3 and TRBJ2-1; 8 positions agree with TRBD1. V lost 5 bases and J lost 6; bases outside the gene matches: 12. Germline V gives CDR1 SGHNT, CDR2 YENEEA. This CDR3 is built from 16 residues. The CDR3 region has the DNA TGTGCCAGCAGCGACATGCCGGGACAGGAGAGCAATGAGCAGTTCTTC. Its protein is CASSDMPGQESNEQFF.

The chain employs TRBV29-1 and TRBJ2-7; 8 nucleotides align to TRBD1. Germline V gene sequence: CDR1 SQVTM, CDR2 ANQGSEA. The ends lost 4 bases at V and 3 bases at J; junction bases unmatched: 2. CDR3 length: 12 residues. CDR3 loop: CSVAGQDYEQYF. The CDR3 DNA reads TGCAGCGTTGCGGGACAGGACTACGAGCAGTACTTC.

This chain connects TRBV29-1 to TRBJ2-1; TRBD1 or TRBD2 may be the D gene (5 bases each). Germline assignment: CDR1 SQVTM and CDR2 ANQGSEA. The CDR3 length is 16 residues. V was trimmed by 3 bases and J by 0 bases, leaving 15 bases between them. CDR3 in amino acids: CSVDIAGASSYNEQFF. The CDR3 DNA is TGCAGCGTTGACATAGCCGGGGCGAGCTCCTACAATGAGCAGTTCTTC.

The rearrangement links TRBV18 to TRBJ1-5, with a weak D call TRBD1 (5 bases). This CDR3 contains 15 residues. CDR1 KGHSH and CDR2 LQKENI come from the germline V gene. V was cut by 1 base and J by 2 bases, with 9 bases left in between. The CDR3 is CASSPQGPRNQPQHF. In DNA form, the CDR3 reads TGTGCCAGCTCACCACAGGGACCCCGCAATCAGCCCCAGCATTTT.

The chain is built from TRBV19 and TRBJ2-7; perhaps TRBD1 as D (7 bases). V was pared by 3 bases and J by 4 bases, with 16 bases between. Germline V gene data show CDR1 as LNHDA and CDR2 as SQIVND (reference sequence). CDR3 length: 15 residues. The DNA for the CDR3 is TGTGCCAGTAGTATGACGGGGGACAGATCATACGAGCAGTACTTC. Protein sequence: CASSMTGDRSYEQYF.

This clone appeared a few times. The chain carries TRBV2 and TRBJ1-5; D not resolved. The CDR3 is 14 residues long. The V end was cut by 4 bases, the J end by 5 bases, with 12 bases between. CDR1 and CDR2 (germline): SNHLY, FYNNEI. DNA of the CDR3: TGTGCCAGCAGTGGAACCGGCGGCGATCAGCCCCAGCATTTT. Protein: CASSGTGGDQPQHF.

This clone turned up a few times. The chain couples TRBV6-1 to TRBJ1-1, with TRBD1 identical over 8 bases. V lost 4 bases to trimming and J lost 2 bases; unmatched junction nucleotides: 9. The germline V gene encodes CDR1 MNHNS and CDR2 SASEGT. The CDR3 is 16 amino acids. CDR3 coding DNA: TGTGCCAGCAGTGCGGATTCCGGACAGGGAAACACTGAAGCTTTCTTT. Its translation is CASSADSGQGNTEAFF.

V and J are TRBV6-7 and TRBJ2-7; TRBD2 matches 11 bases. TRBV6-7 is annotated as an ORF whose role is uncertain. The trim removed 5 bases at V and 8 bases at J, leaving 5 bases unmatched. The CDR3 extends over 13 amino acids. CDR3 nucleotides: TGTGCCAGCAGTCCACTAGCGGGAGAGAAGCAGTACTTC. This translates into CASSPLAGEKQYF.

J is TRBJ2-6 and V is TRBV5-1; D not resolved. The germline V and J ends were trimmed by 5 bases and 1 base, with 10 bases remaining between them. Germline CDR1 SGHRS, CDR2 YFSETQ. The CDR3 extends over 15 amino acids. The CDR3 sequence: CASRLSASGANVLTF. CDR3 in DNA: TGCGCCAGCAGGTTGTCAGCATCTGGGGCCAACGTCCTGACTTTC.

V and J are TRBV6-1 and TRBJ1-4; 9 bases agree with TRBD1. This CDR3 is 16 amino acids long. J lost 7 bases, V lost 4 bases, and 10 bases had no gene match. Germline CDR1 and CDR2: MNHNS and SASEGT. The CDR3 region has the DNA TGTGCCAGCAGTGCAGAAACAGGGGGCGTGGGTGAAAAACTGTTTTTT. Encoded protein: CASSAETGGVGEKLFF.

The chain couples TRBV5-4 to TRBJ2-3, with D perhaps TRBD1 or TRBD2 (5 bases each). The CDR3 sequence is 15 residues long. Germline CDR1 reads SGHNT; CDR2 reads YYREEE (reference sequence). With 4 bases removed from V and 2 bases from J, the gap between germline ends came to 14 bases. The CDR3 loop is CASSERGLLTDTQYF. The CDR3 DNA reads TGTGCCAGCAGCGAGAGGGGTCTACTCACAGATACGCAGTATTTT.

This chain joins TRBV5-4 and TRBJ1-2; D is ambiguous. V was cut by 2 bases and J by 3 bases, with 11 bases left in between. This CDR3 comprises 14 residues. Germline CDR1 is SGHNT and CDR2 is YYREEE (reference sequence). DNA of the CDR3: TGTGCCAGCAGCTTTCGGGGTTCCTACTATGGCTACACCTTC. Its protein is CASSFRGSYYGYTF. The full variable domain, rest sourced from reference TRBV5-4 and TRBJ1-2, is ETGVTQSPTHLIKTRGQQVTLRCSSQSGHNTVSWYQQALGQGPQFIFQYYREEENGRGNFPPRFSGLQFPNYSSELNVNALELDDSALYLCASSFRGSYYGYTFGSGTRLTVV.

In this sample, this clone turned up once. The chain combines TRBV6-7 with TRBJ2-1, with 9 bases identical to TRBD1. TRBV6-7 is recorded as an ORF, its role being uncertain. With 4 bases clipped from V and 9 bases from J, the junction kept 13 bases outside the gene matches. CDR3 size: 16 residues. This CDR3 reads CASSSPAGQGHIEQFF. Here the CDR3 DNA reads TGTGCCAGCAGTTCACCTGCGGGACAGGGTCACATTGAGCAGTTCTTC.

In the case of this clone: The same CDR3 also results from other DNA sequences found in this sample. V gene TRBV14 combines with J gene TRBJ1-2; the match to TRBD1 covers 8 bases. Germline CDR1 is SGHDN and CDR2 is FVKESK. V was clipped by 2 bases and J by 4 bases; unmatched bases: 0. The CDR3 is 13 amino acids. CDR3: CASSQTGGYGYTF. The CDR3 region has the DNA TGTGCCAGCAGCCAAACAGGGGGCTATGGCTACACCTTC.

The chain uses TRBV30 and TRBJ1-5; TRBD1 matches at 7 bases. V was pared by 5 bases and J by 6 bases, with 7 bases of the junction left unmatched. Germline CDR1 is GTSNPN and CDR2 is SVGIG (reference sequence). The CDR3 consists of 13 residues. The CDR3 loop is CAWGTGESQPQHF. CDR3 nucleotide sequence: TGTGCCTGGGGTACAGGGGAGAGTCAGCCCCAGCATTTT. The full variable domain, its missing parts supplied by reference TRBV30 and TRBJ1-5, is SQTIHQWPATLVQPVGSPLSLECTVEGTSNPNLYWYRQAAGRGLQLLFYSVGIGQISSEVPQNLSASRPQDRQFILSSKKLLLSDSGFYLCAWGTGESQPQHFGDGTRLSIL.

This chain connects TRBV7-3 to TRBJ1-2; TRBD1 agrees at 9 bases. The CDR3 covers 13 residues. V lost 6 bases, J lost 8 bases, and 7 bases stayed unmatched. CDR1 SGHTA and CDR2 FQGTGA come from the germline V gene. The CDR3 nucleotides read TGTGCCAGCAGTCGGGACAGGGAAAGCGGCTACACCTTC. Translated, it gives CASSRDRESGYTF. The variable domain in full, with the rest retrieved from reference TRBV7-3 and TRBJ1-2, is GAGVSQTPSNKVTEKGKYVELRCDPISGHTALYWYRQSLGQGPEFLIYFQGTGAADDSGLPNDRFFAVRPEGSVSTLKIQRTERGDSAVYLCASSRDRESGYTFGSGTRLTVV.

This rearrangement joins TRBV5-6 to TRBJ1-6; D call uncertain. V was cut by 5 bases and J by 15 bases, with 18 bases left in between. Per the germline V gene, CDR1 is SGHDT and CDR2 is YYEEEE. The CDR3 extends over 13 amino acids. The CDR3 spells CASSSRSQFSLHF. The CDR3 nucleotides are TGTGCCAGCAGTTCGCGATCCCAGTTCAGCCTCCACTTT.

J is TRBJ1-5 and V is TRBV6-5; D remains ambiguous. The V and J ends lost 0 bases and 4 bases respectively, with 7 bases between them. Germline assignment: CDR1 MNHEY and CDR2 SVGAGI. The CDR3 totals 14 residues. The CDR3 region has the DNA TGTGCCAGCAGTTACTCTGGGCGGAATCAGCCCCAGCATTTT. It translates to CASSYSGRNQPQHF.

The rearrangement links TRBV4-1 to TRBJ1-5; 7 nucleotides line up with TRBD1. V lost 3 bases, J lost 1 base, and 6 bases stayed unmatched. The germline V gene encodes CDR1 MGHRA and CDR2 YSYEKL. The CDR3 loop spans 16 amino acids. CDR3: CASSHRQGLSNQPQHF. CDR3 bases: TGCGCCAGCAGCCACCGACAGGGATTGAGCAATCAGCCCCAGCATTTT.

The chain carries TRBV18 and TRBJ1-1, with 8 bases aligning to TRBD1. Trimming took 3 bases from V and 3 from J; bases not matched to a gene: 3. This CDR3 region has 14 residues. Per germline, CDR1 KGHSH and CDR2 LQKENI. CDR3 protein: CASSPDREDTEAFF. The CDR3 nucleotides read TGTGCCAGCTCACCGGACAGGGAGGACACTGAAGCTTTCTTT.

The chain employs TRBV18 and TRBJ2-7, with 7 bases fitting TRBD2. Germline CDR1 and CDR2: KGHSH and LQKENI. V lost 6 bases and J lost 0; bases outside the gene matches: 8. The CDR3 has 15 residues. The CDR3 spells CASSQDSGGSYEQYF. The CDR3 DNA follows: TGTGCCAGCTCGCAGGACTCGGGGGGCTCCTACGAGCAGTACTTC.

CDR3 sequence: CASSEAMDSYTF. CDR3 DNA: TGTGCCAGCAGCGAGGCGATGGATAGCTACACCTTC. This sequence joins TRBV11-2 and TRBJ1-2; D is ambiguous. This CDR3 has 12 residues. Germline CDR1 reads SGHAT; CDR2 reads FQNNGV. Trimming left V 5 bases short and J 9 bases short, with 13 bases between.